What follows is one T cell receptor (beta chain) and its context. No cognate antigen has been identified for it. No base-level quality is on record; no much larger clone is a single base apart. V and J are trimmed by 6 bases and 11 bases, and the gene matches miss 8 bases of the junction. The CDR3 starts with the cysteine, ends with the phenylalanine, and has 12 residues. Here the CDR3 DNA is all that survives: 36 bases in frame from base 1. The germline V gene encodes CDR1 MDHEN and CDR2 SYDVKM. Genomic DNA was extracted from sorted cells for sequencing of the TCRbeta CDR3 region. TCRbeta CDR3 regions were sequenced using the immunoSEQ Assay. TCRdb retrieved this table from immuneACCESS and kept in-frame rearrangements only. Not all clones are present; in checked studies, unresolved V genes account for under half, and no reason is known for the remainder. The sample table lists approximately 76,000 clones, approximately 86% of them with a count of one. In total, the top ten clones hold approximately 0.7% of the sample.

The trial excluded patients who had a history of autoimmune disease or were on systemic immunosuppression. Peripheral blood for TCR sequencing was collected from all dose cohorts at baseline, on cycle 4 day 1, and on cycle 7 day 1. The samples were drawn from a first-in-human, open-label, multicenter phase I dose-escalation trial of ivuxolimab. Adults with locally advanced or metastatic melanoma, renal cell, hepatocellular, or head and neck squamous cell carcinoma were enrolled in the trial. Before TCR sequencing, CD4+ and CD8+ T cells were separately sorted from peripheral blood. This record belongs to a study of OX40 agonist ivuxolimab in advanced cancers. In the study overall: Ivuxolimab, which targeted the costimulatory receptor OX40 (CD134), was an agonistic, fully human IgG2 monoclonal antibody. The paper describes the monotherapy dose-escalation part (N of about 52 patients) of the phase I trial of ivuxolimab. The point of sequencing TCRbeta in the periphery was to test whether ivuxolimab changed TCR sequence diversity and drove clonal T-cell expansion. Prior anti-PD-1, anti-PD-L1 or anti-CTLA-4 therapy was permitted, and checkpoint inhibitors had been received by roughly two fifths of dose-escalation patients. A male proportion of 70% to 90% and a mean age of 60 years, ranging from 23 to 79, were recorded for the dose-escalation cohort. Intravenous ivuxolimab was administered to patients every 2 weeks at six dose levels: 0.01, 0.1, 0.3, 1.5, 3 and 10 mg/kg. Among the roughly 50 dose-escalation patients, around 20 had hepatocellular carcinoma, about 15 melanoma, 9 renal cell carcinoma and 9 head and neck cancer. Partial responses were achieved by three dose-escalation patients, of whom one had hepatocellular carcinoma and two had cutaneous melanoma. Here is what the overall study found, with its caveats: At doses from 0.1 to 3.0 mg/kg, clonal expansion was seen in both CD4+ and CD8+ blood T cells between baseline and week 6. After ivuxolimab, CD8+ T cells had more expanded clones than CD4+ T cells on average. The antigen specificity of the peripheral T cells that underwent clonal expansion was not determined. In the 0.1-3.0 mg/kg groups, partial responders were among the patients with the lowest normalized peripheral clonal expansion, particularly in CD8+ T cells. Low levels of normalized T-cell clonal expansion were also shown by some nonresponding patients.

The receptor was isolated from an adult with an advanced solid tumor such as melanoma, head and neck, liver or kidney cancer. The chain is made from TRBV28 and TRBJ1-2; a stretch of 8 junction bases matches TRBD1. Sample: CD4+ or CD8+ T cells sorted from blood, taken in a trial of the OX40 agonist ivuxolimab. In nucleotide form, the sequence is TGTGCCAGCAGCCTCTTAGACAGGGGTTACACCTTC. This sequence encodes CASSLLDRGYTF.